The 8 T cell receptor beta chains given below trace back to one sample, sequenced in a study of T cells expressing NK-cell markers. TCRdb derives one entry per CDR3 protein from the 5' RACE reads, leaving out DNA. There are about 260,000 distinct CDR3 sequences in the sample, with around 4% held by the top ten. The sequencing input was blood T cells: a sorted CD56 or NKG2C T cell subset, CD4+ or CD8+ T cells, or bulk PBMC T cells (not recorded which). Source of these receptors: a woman between 18 and 69 years old in good health.

The chain joins TRBV7-2 to TRBJ2-3; no DNA is available, so the TRBD2 call from TCRdb remains unchecked. Germline loops: CDR1 SGHTA, CDR2 FQGNSA. The CDR3 is made up of 17 amino acids. The CDR3 sequence: CASSHTSLAGGPDTQYF.

The V gene is TRBV12-3 or TRBV12-4, the J gene TRBJ2-2; as DNA is missing, the TRBD2 call by TCRdb cannot be tested. The CDR3 has 15 amino acids. The CDR3 sequence: CASSLQGQITGELFF.

The rearrangement links TRBV7-6 to TRBJ2-3; TCRdb's D call, TRBD1, is unchecked because there is no DNA. Per germline, CDR1 SGHVS and CDR2 FNYEAQ. This CDR3 spans 14 amino acids. The chain's CDR3 is CASSPGGWADTQYF.

The gene calls are TRBV5-1 and TRBJ1-1; TCRdb names TRBD1, which stays unverified in the absence of DNA. The CDR3 loop spans 13 amino acids. Germline loops: CDR1 SGHRS, CDR2 YFSETQ. This CDR3 reads CASSLTPGAEAFF.

The genes are TRBV6-1 and TRBJ2-3; without DNA, the TCRdb call of TRBD1 cannot be checked. This CDR3 is built from 14 residues. CDR1 and CDR2 from the germline V gene are MNHNS and SASEGT. CDR3 loop: CASSTPDRFGGAYF.

The V gene is TRBV27, the J gene TRBJ2-5; the D call of TRBD1 rests on TCRdb alone, since no DNA is present to check it. The germline gives CDR1 MNHEY, CDR2 SMNVEV (reference sequence). This CDR3 spans 14 amino acids. CDR3: CATKRGNKKETQYF.

The V call is TRBV6-2 or TRBV6-3, the J call TRBJ2-1; TCRdb returns TRBD2, unconfirmable since there is no DNA. The CDR3 spans 16 residues. Per germline, CDR1 MNHEY and CDR2 SVGEGT. The CDR3 sequence: CASSSPGLAGVNEQFF.

The rearrangement uses TRBV5-1 and TRBJ2-1; TCRdb names TRBD2, which stays unverified in the absence of DNA. Germline loops: CDR1 SGHRS, CDR2 YFSETQ. The CDR3 totals 16 residues. The CDR3 region is CASSGGGLAGYNEQFF.